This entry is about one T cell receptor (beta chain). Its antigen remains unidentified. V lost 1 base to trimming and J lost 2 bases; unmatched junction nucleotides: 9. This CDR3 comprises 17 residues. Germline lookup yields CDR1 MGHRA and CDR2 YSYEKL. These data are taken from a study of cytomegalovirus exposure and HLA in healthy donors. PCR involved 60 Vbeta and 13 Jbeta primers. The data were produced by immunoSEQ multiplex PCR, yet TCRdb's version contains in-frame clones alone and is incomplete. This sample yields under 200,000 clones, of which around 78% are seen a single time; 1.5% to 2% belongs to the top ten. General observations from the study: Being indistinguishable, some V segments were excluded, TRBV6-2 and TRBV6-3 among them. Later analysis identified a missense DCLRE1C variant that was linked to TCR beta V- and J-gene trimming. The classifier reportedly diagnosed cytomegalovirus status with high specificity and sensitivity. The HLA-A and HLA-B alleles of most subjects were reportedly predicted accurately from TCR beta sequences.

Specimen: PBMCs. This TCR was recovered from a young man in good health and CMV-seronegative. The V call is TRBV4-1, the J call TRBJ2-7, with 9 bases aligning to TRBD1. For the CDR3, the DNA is TGCGCCAGCAGCCAAGGGGACGGGACAGGGAGGGCCTACGAGCAGTACTTC. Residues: CASSQGDGTGRAYEQYF.